This is a list of T cell receptor beta chains from one sample in a study of blood T cell repertoires in COVID-19. Assay used: immunoSEQ multiplex PCR; TCRdb lists only in-frame clones, some missing. In the table there are about 200,000 clones, roughly 90% of which are singletons. Material for sequencing was peripheral blood. The source of these receptors is a man between 35 and 55 years old with acute or convalescent COVID-19. The CDR3 runs from the conserved cysteine through the conserved F or W. The order of the fields is CDR3 DNA, CDR3 protein, J gene, V gene, D gene, clone size. The D gene is left open where the match is weak. Clone sizes are given selectively: once, few, many, or a class where the clone is expanded.

CDR3 DNA: TGTGCCAGCAGTGGTTGGACAGGGAGTTCCTACAATGAGCAGTTCTTC
CDR3 protein: CASSGWTGSSYNEQFF
J gene: TRBJ2-1
V gene: TRBV6-2/TRBV6-3
D gene: TRBD1
clone size: NA

CDR3 DNA: TGTACCAGCAGTTATAGCGGGGGGGCAGGAGAGACCCAGTACTTC
CDR3 protein: CTSSYSGGAGETQYF
J gene: TRBJ2-5
V gene: TRBV25-1
D gene: TRBD2
clone size: NA

CDR3 DNA: TGTGCCAGTAGTTTGGGAGGGGCGCCGTTTAATGAAAAACTGTTTTTT
CDR3 protein: CASSLGGAPFNEKLFF
J gene: TRBJ1-4
V gene: TRBV19
D gene: NA
clone size: NA

CDR3 DNA: TGTGCCAGCAGCCAAGAATCCCTCTATGGCTACACCTTC
CDR3 protein: CASSQESLYGYTF
J gene: TRBJ1-2
V gene: TRBV3-1/TRBV3-2
D gene: NA
clone size: few

CDR3 DNA: TGTGCCAGCAGCTTAGCCCCGGGCGGCAGGGTTCATTCACCCCTCCACTTT
CDR3 protein: CASSLAPGGRVHSPLHF
J gene: TRBJ1-6
V gene: TRBV7-6
D gene: NA
clone size: NA

CDR3 DNA: TGTGCCAGCAGTTTGTGGACTAGCGGGGGTTTCACAGATACGCAGTATTTT
CDR3 protein: CASSLWTSGGFTDTQYF
J gene: TRBJ2-3
V gene: TRBV27
D gene: TRBD2
clone size: NA

CDR3 DNA: TGTGCCAGCAGCCTAGGGACCCGGGACAGGGGAAACACCATATATTTT
CDR3 protein: CASSLGTRDRGNTIYF
J gene: TRBJ1-3
V gene: TRBV3-1/TRBV3-2
D gene: TRBD1
clone size: few

CDR3 DNA: TGTGCCAGCAGCCAAGCTAGGGTCGGGGTGAACACTGAAGCTTTCTTT
CDR3 protein: CASSQARVGVNTEAFF
J gene: TRBJ1-1
V gene: TRBV14
D gene: NA
clone size: NA

CDR3 DNA: TGTGCCAGCAGCCCCGGGACTAGCGGCTACACCTTC
CDR3 protein: CASSPGTSGYTF
J gene: TRBJ1-2
V gene: TRBV5-4
D gene: NA
clone size: NA

CDR3 DNA: TGTGCCAGCAGCCCGGACTCCCAAGAGACCCAGTACTTC
CDR3 protein: CASSPDSQETQYF
J gene: TRBJ2-5
V gene: TRBV7-9
D gene: NA
clone size: NA

CDR3 DNA: TGTGCCAGCAGCGTATCCGGGACAGCCGGATTCTACGAGCAGTACTTC
CDR3 protein: CASSVSGTAGFYEQYF
J gene: TRBJ2-7
V gene: TRBV9
D gene: TRBD1
clone size: once

CDR3 DNA: TGTGCCTGGGTCCACAGGAGTCGCACAGATACGCAGTATTTT
CDR3 protein: CAWVHRSRTDTQYF
J gene: TRBJ2-3
V gene: TRBV30
D gene: NA
clone size: NA

CDR3 DNA: TGTGCCAGCAGCCCCCACGACACGGACAATCAGCCCCAGCATTTT
CDR3 protein: CASSPHDTDNQPQHF
J gene: TRBJ1-5
V gene: TRBV6-5
D gene: NA
clone size: NA

CDR3 DNA: TGCGCCAGCAGCTCGACAGGGAGGACCTACAATGAGCAGTTCTTC
CDR3 protein: CASSSTGRTYNEQFF
J gene: TRBJ2-1
V gene: TRBV5-1
D gene: NA
clone size: NA

CDR3 DNA: TGTGCCAGCAGCTTGGACTCAGGGTGGGGCGGCTACACCTTC
CDR3 protein: CASSLDSGWGGYTF
J gene: TRBJ1-2
V gene: TRBV5-4
D gene: NA
clone size: NA

CDR3 DNA: TGTGCCAGCAGCGGACAGGGAGCTTCCTACGAGCAGTACTTC
CDR3 protein: CASSGQGASYEQYF
J gene: TRBJ2-7
V gene: TRBV13
D gene: TRBD1
clone size: NA

CDR3 DNA: TGTGCCAGCAGTTTGCGGGGGGCCAGGAATGAAAAACTGTTTTTT
CDR3 protein: CASSLRGARNEKLFF
J gene: TRBJ1-4
V gene: TRBV6-5
D gene: NA
clone size: once

CDR3 DNA: TGCGCCAGCAGCCAAGGGATACTAGCGGGAGAGCAGTACTTC
CDR3 protein: CASSQGILAGEQYF
J gene: TRBJ2-7
V gene: TRBV4-1
D gene: TRBD2
clone size: NA

CDR3 DNA: TGTGCCAGCAGCTTAAGGCAGCGGGGGGGCGCAGATACGCAGTATTTT
CDR3 protein: CASSLRQRGGADTQYF
J gene: TRBJ2-3
V gene: TRBV7-3
D gene: TRBD2
clone size: NA

CDR3 DNA: TGTGCCAGCAGCTTACAGGGGGCCGCCACCGGGGAGCTGTTTTTT
CDR3 protein: CASSLQGAATGELFF
J gene: TRBJ2-2
V gene: TRBV7-2
D gene: TRBD1
clone size: NA

CDR3 DNA: TGTGCCAGCACCGGACAGGGGTTCGGCTACACCTTC
CDR3 protein: CASTGQGFGYTF
J gene: TRBJ1-2
V gene: TRBV6-5
D gene: TRBD1
clone size: NA

CDR3 DNA: TGTGCCAGCAGTTTAGGCAGGGGCTATGAAAAACTGTTTTTT
CDR3 protein: CASSLGRGYEKLFF
J gene: TRBJ1-4
V gene: TRBV28
D gene: NA
clone size: NA

CDR3 DNA: TGTGCCAGCTCGCCGACAGGGAACCAAGAGACCCAGTACTTC
CDR3 protein: CASSPTGNQETQYF
J gene: TRBJ2-5
V gene: TRBV18
D gene: TRBD1
clone size: NA

CDR3 DNA: TGTGCCAGCAGCTTAGACCTCTCTGGGGCCAACGTCCTGACTTTC
CDR3 protein: CASSLDLSGANVLTF
J gene: TRBJ2-6
V gene: TRBV11-2
D gene: NA
clone size: NA

CDR3 DNA: TGTGCCAGCAGCCCCAACGGGGACAATCAGCCCCAGCATTTT
CDR3 protein: CASSPNGDNQPQHF
J gene: TRBJ1-5
V gene: TRBV27
D gene: NA
clone size: NA

CDR3 DNA: TGTGCCAGCAGCGCCGGGGCTAGCGGGGACTTCAGCACAGATACGCAGTATTTT
CDR3 protein: CASSAGASGDFSTDTQYF
J gene: TRBJ2-3
V gene: TRBV9
D gene: TRBD2
clone size: NA

CDR3 DNA: TGTGCCATCAGTCAGGAGGGTGGGAATGAAGCTTTCTTT
CDR3 protein: CAISQEGGNEAFF
J gene: TRBJ1-1
V gene: TRBV10-3
D gene: NA
clone size: NA

CDR3 DNA: TGTGCCAGCAGTGAAGGCAGCGGGGGCCCCAATGAGCAGTTCTTC
CDR3 protein: CASSEGSGGPNEQFF
J gene: TRBJ2-1
V gene: TRBV2
D gene: TRBD2
clone size: NA

CDR3 DNA: TGTGCCTGGAGTGTACCCATCGGGTTTCAAAACATTCAGTACTTC
CDR3 protein: CAWSVPIGFQNIQYF
J gene: TRBJ2-4
V gene: TRBV30
D gene: NA
clone size: NA

CDR3 DNA: TGTGCCAGCGGGACCCGGGGACACGGGGAGCTGTTTTTT
CDR3 protein: CASGTRGHGELFF
J gene: TRBJ2-2
V gene: TRBV7-9
D gene: NA
clone size: NA

CDR3 DNA: TGTGCCAGCAGCCCGGGGGGGAGCGGGGCCCTAGGCGGGGAGCTGTTTTTT
CDR3 protein: CASSPGGSGALGGELFF
J gene: TRBJ2-2
V gene: TRBV5-4
D gene: TRBD2
clone size: NA

CDR3 DNA: TGTGCCAGCAGTCACTACTACGGACAGGGAGGCACCGGGGAGCTGTTTTTT
CDR3 protein: CASSHYYGQGGTGELFF
J gene: TRBJ2-2
V gene: TRBV28
D gene: TRBD1
clone size: NA

CDR3 DNA: TGTGCCAGTAGTACCTGGACAGGCCGGGCTAACTATGGCTACACCTTC
CDR3 protein: CASSTWTGRANYGYTF
J gene: TRBJ1-2
V gene: TRBV19
D gene: TRBD1
clone size: NA

CDR3 DNA: TGTGCCATTAGGACTGCGCTGGGGAATGAGCAGTTCTTC
CDR3 protein: CAIRTALGNEQFF
J gene: TRBJ2-1
V gene: TRBV12-3/TRBV12-4
D gene: NA
clone size: NA

CDR3 DNA: TGTGCCAGCAGCCAGAGATATTCACCCCTCCACTTT
CDR3 protein: CASSQRYSPLHF
J gene: TRBJ1-6
V gene: TRBV3-1/TRBV3-2
D gene: NA
clone size: NA

CDR3 DNA: TGTGCCAGCAGCTTACAACAGGGGCGGAACACTGAAGCTTTCTTT
CDR3 protein: CASSLQQGRNTEAFF
J gene: TRBJ1-1
V gene: TRBV11-2
D gene: TRBD1
clone size: NA

CDR3 DNA: TGTGCCAGCAGCCAAGCCGGGACTAGGAGCACAGATACGCAGTATTTT
CDR3 protein: CASSQAGTRSTDTQYF
J gene: TRBJ2-3
V gene: TRBV3-1/TRBV3-2
D gene: TRBD2
clone size: NA

CDR3 DNA: TGTGCCAGTAGCCGGGGTTCCTATAATTCACCCCTCCACTTT
CDR3 protein: CASSRGSYNSPLHF
J gene: TRBJ1-6
V gene: TRBV19
D gene: NA
clone size: NA

CDR3 DNA: TGCGCCAGCAGCCCGGGGAGACAGGGCTTGGGAGAGCAGTACTTC
CDR3 protein: CASSPGRQGLGEQYF
J gene: TRBJ2-7
V gene: TRBV4-1
D gene: TRBD1
clone size: NA

CDR3 DNA: TGTGCCAGCAGAGTGGGGGGGGCTGGCGGCCGGTCTAATGAAAAACTGTTTTTT
CDR3 protein: CASRVGGAGGRSNEKLFF
J gene: TRBJ1-4
V gene: TRBV2
D gene: NA
clone size: NA

CDR3 DNA: TGTGCCAGCAGCAAAAATAGGTGGGGGCAGGACACCGGGGAGCTGTTTTTT
CDR3 protein: CASSKNRWGQDTGELFF
J gene: TRBJ2-2
V gene: TRBV7-9
D gene: NA
clone size: NA